This T cell receptor (beta chain) was found in a study of shared clonotypes between healthy human individuals (TCRdb year 2020). For the study in its entirety: A couple of women and a few men aged 18 to 49 years were included in the cohort. For each donor, CD4 naive and CD4 memory were each run on three plates, CD8 naive on two plates, and CD8 memory on one plate. To estimate repertoire size and how much clonotypes are shared between individuals, the study performed deep sequencing of blood TCR repertoires from a handful of healthy adults. To increase sequencing depth and limit assay-specific biases, TCR repertoire library preparation and sequencing were carried out by different laboratories using diverse techniques. Per donor, leukapheresis produced somewhere between about 0.94 and 10 billion PBMCs. Paper-wide results and their limitations: Higher generation probabilities were observed for clonotypes shared by all four sorted-subset donors than for non-shared clonotypes. Pairwise subsampling led to the expectation that sequencing depth would affect the degree of clonotype sharing among donors. Sampling was restricted to blood, and TCR repertoires in tissues likely differ from the TCR repertoires found in blood. Naive subsets generally had larger estimated clonotype richness than memory subsets. Because the study included a small number of donors, the genetic and exposure-history diversity represented was limited. Rarefaction of sorted-subset datasets indicated incomplete sequencing despite the large sequencing depth. Approximately 5% of naive CD4, around 3.5% of naive CD8, about 2.4% of memory CD4, and 0.35% to 0.5% of memory CD8 clonotypes were shared across four donors.

The junction shows trimming of 2 bases on V and 5 bases on J, and the gene matches do not reach 11 bases of it. In the germline V gene, CDR1 corresponds to SGHTS and CDR2 to YDEGEE. The CDR3 sequence holds 17 residues, the cysteine and phenylalanine included. Only the CDR3 part of the read is kept: 51 bases, read in frame from the first base. Details on this clone: No antigen is known for it. No much larger clone is present one base from it, and per-base qualities are unavailable.

Donors were healthy HIV-negative adults with no recently reported acute infections or vaccinations. Only Caucasian adults living in Nashville, Tennessee, USA were represented among the donors. CD4+ T cells were enriched through magnetic negative selection, after which naive cells were positively selected on CD45RA and the remaining negative fraction served as the memory subset. Blood was obtained by leukapheresis, after which PBMCs were separated by Ficoll-Histopaque density gradient centrifugation and cryopreserved in liquid nitrogen vapor phase. Analytical flow cytometry was used to check the purity and quantity of every magnetically sorted T cell population. From each sorted fraction, genomic DNA was isolated and quantified by UV absorbance on a Nanodrop 2000c. Using the deep immunoSEQ assay, TCR CDR3 regions were amplified from genomic DNA by multiplex PCR. For each cell subset, the extracted genomic DNA was distributed evenly across all wells of several immunoSEQ 96-well plates, and each plate served as one replicate. For sorted subsets, each replicate PCR was loaded with 200 ng genomic DNA, equivalent to 25,000 to 30,000 T cell genomes. Purified libraries were measured with a Qubit 3.0 fluorometer, size-checked on a Bioanalyzer 2100, and measured again with the KAPA Library Quantification kit. Every immunoSEQ 96-well plate was sequenced on a separate single-read 150-cycle Illumina NextSeq 550 flow cell. Per the authors' processing: Because the immunoSEQ output included only junctional sequences and no quality scores, the filtering could not be the same as the filtering used for full-length reads. Sequences were annotated with PyIR, a Python wrapper for IgBLAST v1.9, and V/J genes and CDR3 were assigned using IMGT germline references. Reads were filtered out if the reads had weak V/J assignments (E-value above 1e-6), no CDR3, stop codons, out-of-frame junctions, or ambiguous translated residues. V3J clonotypes were defined as sequences sharing an identical inferred V gene, J gene, and CDR3 amino acid sequence. Percentage overlap between repertoires was computed as shared unique clonotypes divided by the size of the smaller repertoire. RTK rarefaction, the Chao1 estimator, and Recon v2.1 estimates of unobserved clonotypes were used to assess repertoire richness. Generation probabilities were computed with OLGA for all TCRbeta clonotypes obtained by the gDNA method from four donors. The immuneACCESS repertoire file appears here via TCRdb, limited to in-frame rearrangements. These files lack a portion of the clones; in checked studies, under half of the deficit traces to unresolved V genes, and the cause of the others is not known. V, J and clone size reflect that table, while D and trimming were determined from the DNA. For this sample the table gives 1.5 million to 1.9 million clones, of which 95% to 99% were detected only once. The ten biggest clones cover approximately 0.44% of the sample.

The sequencing input was naive CD4+ T cells sorted from blood. The cell subset or site label on this specimen signifies: CD45RA+ positively selected. This clonotype was obtained from a man under 40 in good health. The chain joins TRBV5-8 to TRBJ2-5, and TRBD2 matches 11 of the central bases. The DNA reads TGTGCCAGCAGCTTATATGGTAGCGGGAGGGCCCGGGAGACCCAGTACTTC. Its translation is CASSLYGSGRARETQYF.